The next 18 T cell receptor beta chains were all read from a single sample in a study of neoadjuvant anti-PD-1 for oral cavity cancer. The assay was immunoSEQ multiplex PCR, and TCRdb's table has in-frame clones only and misses some. The sample records about 16,000 clones, around 74% being singletons. The sample here was PBMCs, taken before nivolumab (anti-PD-1) treatment. These receptors were taken from a person aged 40-85 years with oral cavity squamous cell carcinoma.

The chain recombines TRBV2 with TRBJ1-1, with D possibly matching TRBD1 (5 bases). This CDR3 has 12 residues. V lost 6 bases to trimming and J lost 6 bases, with 11 bases between them. Germline CDR1 is SNHLY and CDR2 is FYNNEI. The CDR3 region has the DNA TGTGCCAGCAGGGAGAGGGGACCTGAAGCTTTCTTT. It translates to CASRERGPEAFF.

The chain employs TRBV5-1 and TRBJ2-2; the match to TRBD1 covers 7 bases. Trimming removed 4 bases from V and 6 bases from J; junction bases left unmatched: 6. Germline CDR1 and CDR2: SGHRS and YFSETQ. The CDR3 has 14 residues. CDR3 protein: CASSEGQTPGELFF. The CDR3 region has the DNA TGCGCCAGCAGCGAGGGACAGACCCCCGGGGAGCTGTTTTTT. The variable domain in full, completed from reference TRBV5-1 and TRBJ2-2, reads KAGVTQTPRYLIKTRGQQVTLSCSPISGHRSVSWYQQTPGQGLQFLFEYFSETQRNKGNFPGRFSGRQFSNSRSEMNVSTLELGDSALYLCASSEGQTPGELFFGEGSRLTVL.

The chain has TRBV6-6 and TRBJ2-2; 8 positions match TRBD1. Germline V CDR1 and CDR2: MNHNY, SVGAGI (reference sequence). Trimming cost V 6 bases and J 1 base; bases outside gene matches: 4. This CDR3 is built from 15 residues. CDR3 in DNA: TGTGCCAGCAGGCCTGGACAGGGGAACACCGGGGAGCTGTTTTTT. It codes for CASRPGQGNTGELFF.

This CDR3 is CASSLAGTTSSPYEQYF. CDR3 bases: TGTGCCAGCAGCTTAGCGGGGACTACTAGCTCCCCCTACGAGCAGTACTTC. V gene TRBV7-6 combines with J gene TRBJ2-7; 7 nucleotides line up with TRBD2. The CDR3 covers 17 residues. J gave up 2 bases and V 0 bases, and 10 bases lay outside the gene matches. Germline V CDR1 and CDR2: SGHVS, FNYEAQ.

This clone has more than one count but fewer than ten. V is TRBV7-9 and J is TRBJ1-5; D might be TRBD1 (6 bases). The germline CDR1 and CDR2 sequences are SEHNR and FQNEAQ (reference sequence). This CDR3 spans 13 amino acids. Trimming took 5 bases from V and 11 from J, leaving 16 bases between them. The CDR3 sequence is CASSLGGREAQHF. CDR3 coding DNA: TGTGCCAGCAGCCTTGGGGGCAGAGAAGCCCAGCATTTT.

This chain uses TRBV6-6 with TRBJ2-7, with TRBD2 identical over 8 bases. This CDR3 comprises 15 residues. Germline V gives CDR1 MNHNY, CDR2 SVGAGI (reference sequence). Trimming at V came to 7 bases and at J to 6 bases, leaving 14 bases not matched to a gene. CDR3 loop: CASTPLPHGGGEQYF. The CDR3 nucleotides read TGTGCCAGCACTCCACTACCCCACGGGGGGGGCGAGCAGTACTTC.

This clone turned up a few times. An end of the junction differs from the germline gene, which may be a read error. This chain joins TRBV20-1 and TRBJ1-4, with D possibly being TRBD1 (5 bases). This CDR3 region has 9 residues. Germline V CDR1 and CDR2: DFQATT, SNEGSKA (reference sequence). In DNA, the CDR3 is TGCAGTGCTTCCCCGGGACGAGCTTTT. Translation gives CSASPGRAF.

This chain links TRBV2 with TRBJ2-1, with 7 bases fitting TRBD2. The CDR3 contains 18 residues. The V gene end was trimmed by 3 bases and the J gene end by 0 bases; junction bases not matched to a gene: 11. Germline CDR1 and CDR2: SNHLY and FYNNEI. The DNA for the CDR3 is TGTGCCAGCAGTGAGGACCGAACGGGAGGAAACTCCTACAATGAGCAGTTCTTC. Protein product: CASSEDRTGGNSYNEQFF.

The CDR3: CASSLGPSDSFF. The CDR3 DNA reads as TGCGCCAGCAGCCTCGGACCTTCGGATTCGTTCTTC. The chain carries TRBV5-1 and TRBJ2-1; D is unresolved. Trimming removed 4 bases at V and 15 bases at J, with 17 bases between. The length of the CDR3 is 12 residues. CDR1 and CDR2 from the germline V gene are SGHRS and YFSETQ.

The rearrangement uses TRBV9 and TRBJ2-3; D remains unclear. Trimming removed 4 bases from V and 4 bases from J, with 13 bases in between. CDR1 is SGDLS, CDR2 YYNGEE, per germline. CDR3 length: 14 amino acids. The CDR3 nucleotides are TGTGCCAGCAGCCCCGATCGGGTCCCAGATACGCAGTATTTT. Translated: CASSPDRVPDTQYF.

This chain links TRBV30 with TRBJ1-5; D uncertain. The CDR3 consists of 13 residues. Germline CDR1 is GTSNPN and CDR2 is SVGIG (reference sequence). Trimming took 0 bases from V and 5 from J, leaving 8 bases between them. The CDR3 nucleotides read TGTGCCTGGAGTGTAAGTGGAGATCAGCCCCAGCATTTT. Amino acid sequence: CAWSVSGDQPQHF.

The CDR3 DNA is TGTGCCAGCGGCGGACAGGGAGGGTACACCGGGGAGCTGTTTTTT. Amino acid sequence: CASGGQGGYTGELFF. The chain links TRBV25-1 to TRBJ2-2, with TRBD1 as a possible D gene (8 bases). Germline V lookup: CDR1 MGHDK, CDR2 SYGVNS. Trimming took 8 bases from V and 3 from J, leaving 16 bases between them. The CDR3 consists of 15 residues.

V gene TRBV6-5 combines with J gene TRBJ1-3; no reliable D call. Per germline, CDR1 MNHEY and CDR2 SVGAGI. V was pared by 4 bases and J by 0 bases, with 13 bases between. This CDR3 comprises 16 residues. DNA for the CDR3: TGTGCCAGCAGTTTCCAGACATCCACCTCTGGAAACACCATATATTTT. Encoded protein: CASSFQTSTSGNTIYF.

The V and J genes are TRBV5-6 and TRBJ2-1, with 7 bases fitting TRBD2. V lost 1 base to trimming and J lost 9 bases; unmatched junction nucleotides: 10. This CDR3 contains 15 residues. Germline V lookup: CDR1 SGHDT, CDR2 YYEEEE. DNA of the CDR3: TGTGCCAGCAGCTTGATGGAGCGGGAATCCGGTGAGCAGTTCTTC. Protein: CASSLMERESGEQFF.

The chain is built from TRBV4-2 and TRBJ1-4; 7 bases fit TRBD1. V was pared by 0 bases and J by 8 bases, with 6 bases of the junction left unmatched. CDR3 size: 15 residues. The germline V gene has CDR1 LGHNA and CDR2 YNFKEQ. The CDR3 here is CASSQEGGGGEKLFF. CDR3 nucleotide sequence: TGTGCCAGCAGCCAAGAAGGGGGAGGGGGCGAAAAACTGTTTTTT.

This clone was seen only a few times. This chain joins TRBV6-5 and TRBJ2-7, with D tentatively TRBD1 or TRBD2 (5 bases each). Germline V gives CDR1 MNHEY, CDR2 SVGAGI. CDR3 size: 13 residues. Deletions cut 7 bases from V and 3 bases from J, with 13 bases between. The CDR3 loop is CASTKRGGYEQYF. CDR3 nucleotide sequence: TGTGCCAGCACCAAACGGGGCGGCTACGAGCAGTACTTC.

CDR3 DNA: TGTGCCAGCAGCTTGGGTCAGGCGGTCTATGGCTACACCTTC. It translates to CASSLGQAVYGYTF. The chain couples TRBV5-5 to TRBJ1-2, with no clear D. Germline CDR1 SGHKS, CDR2 YYEKEE (reference sequence). The CDR3 is made up of 14 amino acids. V was pared by 0 bases and J by 4 bases, with 10 bases between.

V gene TRBV5-8 combines with J gene TRBJ1-5; D gene ambiguous. Trimming left V 3 bases short and J 7 bases short, with 11 bases between. The CDR3 is made up of 13 amino acids. CDR1 is SGHTS, CDR2 YDEGEE, per germline. In nucleotides, the CDR3 is TGTGCCAGCAGCTGGAACACTGGACAGCCCCAGCATTTT. This gives the protein CASSWNTGQPQHF. Supplemented by reference TRBV5-8 and TRBJ1-5, the full variable domain reads EAGVTQSPTHLIKTRGQQATLRCSPISGHTSVYWYQQALGLGLQFLLWYDEGEERNRGNFPPRFSGRQFPNYSSELNVNALELEDSALYLCASSWNTGQPQHFGDGTRLSIL.